This T cell receptor (beta chain) was profiled in a study of T cell repertoires in cytomegalovirus infection. Study information: CMV infection plus the matching HLA type was flagged by public TCR beta signatures.

This clonotype was observed many times. TCRdb passed the reads through MiXCR, listing each CDR3 protein once. Among some 77,000 distinct CDR3 sequences listed, 3.7% were seen once. CDR3 length: 15 amino acids. The junction had 5 bases not matched to a gene; V was cut back by 3 bases and J by 4 bases. Germline V CDR1 and CDR2: SGHTA, FQGNSA. The TCR was taken from a human donor in good health (CMV status not recorded). Some clones in this sample may be carry-over from other donors' samples. This rearrangement joins TRBV7-2 to TRBJ1-3; 8 bases are a match to TRBD1. The sequencing sample was made of PBMCs. CDR3 residues: CASSFQGAPGNTIYF. In DNA, the CDR3 is TGTGCCAGCAGCTTCCAGGGGGCGCCAGGAAACACCATATATTTT. The full variable domain, in which reference TRBV7-2 and TRBJ1-3 provide the parts outside the CDR3, is GAGVSQSPSNKVTEKGKDVELRCDPISGHTALYWYRQSLGQGLEFLIYFQGNSAPDKSGLPSDRFSAERTGGSVSTLTIQRTQQEDSAVYLCASSFQGAPGNTIYFGEGSWLTVV.